The 23 T cell receptor beta chains given below trace back to one sample, sequenced in a study of blood T cell repertoires in COVID-19. TCRdb keeps only in-frame clones here, not all; method: immunoSEQ multiplex PCR. The sample has about 27,000 clones; over 75% are singletons. Sequenced input: peripheral blood. The receptors here all came from a man aged 70 or older with acute or convalescent COVID-19.

This chain uses TRBV5-4 with TRBJ1-6, with a tentative D call TRBD1 (6 bases). Germline V gene data show CDR1 as SGHNT and CDR2 as YYREEE (reference sequence). The CDR3 covers 16 residues. V lost 6 bases, J lost 8 bases, and 21 bases lay in between. CDR3 sequence: CASTLAQGRIDSPLHF. CDR3 bases: TGTGCCAGCACCCTGGCACAGGGTAGAATAGATTCACCCCTCCACTTT.

The chain has TRBV18 and TRBJ2-7; maybe TRBD1 (5 bases). Trimming took 4 bases from V and 4 from J, leaving 14 bases between them. CDR3 length equals 14 residues. Per the germline V gene, CDR1 is KGHSH and CDR2 is LQKENI. CDR3 loop: CASSHPDREYEQYF. Written as DNA, the CDR3 is TGTGCCAGCTCACATCCTGACAGAGAATACGAGCAGTACTTC.

The chain uses TRBV25-1 and TRBJ2-3; D ambiguous. V was trimmed by 4 bases and J by 2 bases, leaving 13 bases between them. Germline CDR1 MGHDK, CDR2 SYGVNS. The CDR3 has 15 amino acids. The CDR3 sequence is CASSAENDVTDTQYF. In nucleotides, the CDR3 is TGTGCCAGCAGTGCGGAGAACGATGTCACAGATACGCAGTATTTT.

The V and J genes are TRBV4-2 and TRBJ2-7, with 9 bases that match TRBD2. Per germline, CDR1 LGHNA and CDR2 YNFKEQ. J was trimmed by 4 bases and V by 2 bases; bases with no gene match: 15. The CDR3 is made up of 18 amino acids. CDR3 sequence (DNA): TGTGCCAGCAGCCAATCCCAATCGGCTAGCGGGAAATTTTACGAGCAGTACTTC. This sequence encodes CASSQSQSASGKFYEQYF.

The chain couples TRBV30 to TRBJ2-7; 12 bases agree with TRBD1. The germline V gene has CDR1 GTSNPN and CDR2 SVGIG (reference sequence). This CDR3 comprises 15 residues. The junction had 9 bases not matched to a gene; V was cut back by 3 bases and J by 6 bases. CDR3 loop: CAWRGEGQGAREQYF. The CDR3 DNA reads as TGTGCCTGGAGGGGAGAGGGACAGGGGGCACGCGAGCAGTACTTC.

This chain connects TRBV19 to TRBJ2-3, with D perhaps matching TRBD2 (6 bases). The germline V gene encodes CDR1 LNHDA and CDR2 SQIVND (reference sequence). The ends were cut back, 1 base at V and 10 bases at J, with 18 bases in the middle. The CDR3 consists of 15 residues. CDR3: CASSIAATGVRAQYF. The CDR3, as DNA: TGTGCCAGTAGTATAGCGGCAACGGGGGTCAGGGCGCAGTATTTT.

In DNA, the CDR3 is TGTGCCAGCAGCTTAGATTCGGGAAACACCGGGGAGCTGTTTTTT. It encodes CASSLDSGNTGELFF. V gene TRBV7-7 combines with J gene TRBJ2-2; the D gene is possibly TRBD2 (5 bases). V was trimmed by 1 base and J by 2 bases, leaving 8 bases between them. CDR1 SSHAT and CDR2 FNYEAQ come from the germline V gene (reference sequence). The CDR3 has 15 residues.

The chain carries TRBV9 and TRBJ1-4; TRBD1 matches 8 bases. CDR1 and CDR2 (germline): SGDLS, YYNGEE. This CDR3 contains 20 residues. V dropped 0 bases and J dropped 3; count of bases not matched to a gene: 16. The CDR3 here is CASSVVGPGQGDSSNEKLFF. The CDR3 nucleotides are TGTGCCAGCAGCGTAGTTGGCCCAGGACAGGGTGACTCCTCTAATGAAAAACTGTTTTTT.

The chain couples TRBV5-1 to TRBJ2-7, with D possibly TRBD1 on 6 matching bases. Germline values: CDR1 SGHRS, CDR2 YFSETQ. V lost 1 base and J lost 4, with 12 bases in between. CDR3 size: 14 residues. CDR3 protein: CASSLTQGPYEQYF. CDR3 DNA sequence: TGCGCCAGCAGCTTGACCCAGGGGCCATACGAGCAGTACTTC. Combining the CDR3 with reference TRBV5-1 and TRBJ2-7 gives the whole variable domain KAGVTQTPRYLIKTRGQQVTLSCSPISGHRSVSWYQQTPGQGLQFLFEYFSETQRNKGNFPGRFSGRQFSNSRSEMNVSTLELGDSALYLCASSLTQGPYEQYFGPGTRLTVT.

This chain connects TRBV7-9 to TRBJ2-7, with TRBD1 matching over 9 bases. This CDR3 spans 12 amino acids. The J segment lost 13 bases and the V segment lost 1 base, leaving 5 bases of the junction unmatched. The V gene's germline CDR1 is SEHNR and CDR2 FQNEAQ (reference sequence). CDR3 bases: TGTGCCAGCAGCTTAGAGGGGACAGGGTTATACTTC. This translates into CASSLEGTGLYF.

The CDR3 region has the DNA TGTGCCAGCAGCTTAATGAAGATACAGGACAGCTCCTACGAGCAGTACTTC. This encodes CASSLMKIQDSSYEQYF. The V gene is TRBV7-8, the J gene TRBJ2-7; possible D gene TRBD1, 6 bases. The V end was cut by 2 bases, the J end by 0 bases, with 17 bases between. Germline loops: CDR1 SGHVS, CDR2 FQNEAQ. The CDR3 runs to 17 residues. Combining the CDR3 with reference TRBV7-8 and TRBJ2-7 gives the whole variable domain GAGVSQSPRYKVAKRGQDVALRCDPISGHVSLFWYQQALGQGPEFLTYFQNEAQLDKSGLPSDRFFAERPEGSVSTLKIQRTQQEDSAVYLCASSLMKIQDSSYEQYFGPGTRLTVT.

This clone is a singleton in its sample. V and J are TRBV15 and TRBJ2-1; D is ambiguous. The CDR3 extends over 17 amino acids. The germline CDR1 and CDR2 sequences are LNHNV and YYDKDF (reference sequence). Between the trimmed V and J ends, which lost 0 bases and 5 bases, there was a span of 17 bases. DNA of the CDR3: TGTGCCACCAGCAGAGATTTAAGCTCCCCCTTGGACAATGAGCAGTTCTTC. It yields the protein CATSRDLSSPLDNEQFF.

The V gene is TRBV28, the J gene TRBJ2-7, with a possible D match to TRBD1 (6 bases). This CDR3 is 15 amino acids long. CDR1 and CDR2 from the germline V gene are MDHEN and SYDVKM. Trimming cost V 2 bases and J 6 bases, with 17 bases left between them. CDR3 sequence reads: CASSLMLQGRLEQYF. CDR3 DNA: TGTGCCAGCAGTTTAATGTTACAGGGAAGACTCGAGCAGTACTTC.

V usage is TRBV5-1 and J usage is TRBJ1-6; D unresolved. Germline loops: CDR1 SGHRS, CDR2 YFSETQ. The V end was cut by 0 bases, the J end by 0 bases, with 7 bases between. This CDR3 contains 16 residues. The CDR3 DNA sequence: TGCGCCAGCAGCTTGGGCGGGAGCTCCTATAATTCACCCCTCCACTTT. The encoded protein is CASSLGGSSYNSPLHF.

V and J are TRBV19 and TRBJ1-1; D not resolved. Germline V gene sequence: CDR1 LNHDA, CDR2 SQIVND (reference sequence). Trimming shortened V by 6 bases and J by 4 bases, and 18 bases separated the two germline ends. The CDR3 sequence is 15 residues long. The CDR3 sequence is CASRSRSLSATEAFF. The CDR3 region has the DNA TGTGCCAGTAGGTCCCGAAGTCTGAGCGCCACTGAAGCTTTCTTT.

Written as DNA, the CDR3 is TGTGCCAGCAGTCCCCCGTACCAAGAGACCCAGTACTTC. Amino acids: CASSPPYQETQYF. The genes are TRBV12-3 or TRBV12-4 and TRBJ2-5, with D uncertain. V lost 5 bases to trimming and J lost 0 bases, with 7 bases between them. The CDR3 length is 13 residues.

The genes are TRBV30 and TRBJ1-5, with 7 positions matching TRBD1. V shed 2 bases and J 4 bases; nucleotides not matched to a gene: 8. The CDR3 runs 15 residues. Germline V lookup: CDR1 GTSNPN, CDR2 SVGIG (reference sequence). The CDR3 DNA reads as TGTGCCTGGAGTCGATTACAGGGGATTAATCAGCCCCAGCATTTT. This gives the protein CAWSRLQGINQPQHF.

The rearrangement links TRBV7-8 to TRBJ1-1; D unclear. Per germline, CDR1 SGHVS and CDR2 FQNEAQ. Between the trimmed V and J ends, which lost 2 bases and 1 base, there was a span of 5 bases. This CDR3 contains 13 residues. CDR3: CASSLTRNTEAFF. The CDR3 coding sequence is TGTGCCAGCAGCTTAACCAGGAACACTGAAGCTTTCTTT.

The chain is built from TRBV12-3 or TRBV12-4 and TRBJ1-2; TRBD1 matches at 7 bases. The J segment lost 2 bases and the V segment lost 6 bases, leaving 3 bases of the junction unmatched. This CDR3 comprises 13 residues. Here the CDR3 DNA reads TGTGCCAGCAGGAAGACAGGGAACTATGGCTACACCTTC. It encodes CASRKTGNYGYTF.

V usage is TRBV6-2 or TRBV6-3 and J usage is TRBJ1-1, with 7 bases lining up with TRBD1. The CDR3 length is 14 residues. The germline CDR1 and CDR2 sequences are MNHEY and SVGEGT. The V segment lost 5 bases and the J segment 0 bases; nucleotides outside the gene matches: 3. In DNA, the CDR3 is TGTGCCAGCAGTGCGGGACAGATGAACACTGAAGCTTTCTTT. This sequence encodes CASSAGQMNTEAFF.

The gene calls are TRBV7-2 and TRBJ2-7; D remains unclear. The V and J ends lost 2 bases and 2 bases respectively, with 10 bases between them. CDR1 is SGHTA, CDR2 FQGNSA, per germline. The length of the CDR3 is 14 residues. The CDR3 nucleotides read TGTGCCAGCAGCTTAAGGTCGGGTCCCTACGAGCAGTACTTC. Encoded protein: CASSLRSGPYEQYF.

There are a few counts of this clone. This sequence joins TRBV6-5 and TRBJ1-2; TRBD1 might be the D (6 bases). V was shortened by 7 bases and J by 4 bases, with 10 bases between the two germline ends. From germline, CDR1 is MNHEY and CDR2 SVGAGI. CDR3 length equals 12 residues. In nucleotides, the CDR3 is TGTGCCAGCATGCCAGGGGCCTATGGCTACACCTTC. Residues: CASMPGAYGYTF.

The rearrangement joins TRBV10-3 to TRBJ2-7, with D possibly being TRBD1 (6 bases). This CDR3 comprises 16 residues. CDR1 and CDR2 from the germline V gene are ENHRY and SYGVKD. The V end was cut by 4 bases, the J end by 6 bases, with 22 bases between. The chain's CDR3 is CAISGPRDTPIVEQYF. The CDR3 coding sequence is TGTGCCATCAGTGGCCCTCGGGACACCCCGATTGTCGAGCAGTACTTC.